These 10 T cell receptor beta chains were all obtained from the same sample, sequenced in a study of blood T cells in healthy people across ages. A second PCR, run for roughly 7 to 11 cycles, used a sample-barcoded 5' primer plus a J-beta primer mix. TCRdb re-derived calls from the 5' RACE reads in MiXCR, one entry per CDR3 protein. Of approximately 1,000,000 distinct CDR3 sequences in the sample, roughly 45% were seen once. The sample consisted of blood. The receptors were gathered from a woman in her sixties or seventies in good health.

This clonotype was seen only a few times. The chain uses TRBV2 and TRBJ2-5, with a weak D call TRBD2 (5 bases). V dropped 4 bases and J dropped 3 bases, with 21 bases sitting between them. Germline CDR1 SNHLY, CDR2 FYNNEI. The CDR3 totals 17 residues. CDR3: CASSVDRRPTREETQYF. In nucleotides, the CDR3 is TGTGCCAGCAGTGTGGATCGGAGACCAACGAGGGAAGAGACCCAGTACTTC.

The chain carries TRBV14 and TRBJ2-7; TRBD1 aligns across 8 bases. J lost 4 bases, V lost 3 bases, and 8 bases had no gene match. The CDR3 is 15 amino acids. Germline V gene lookup returns CDR1 SGHDN and CDR2 FVKESK. The CDR3 loop is CASSQTGTGPYEQYF. DNA for the CDR3: TGTGCCAGCAGCCAGACCGGGACAGGACCTTACGAGCAGTACTTC.

The J gene is TRBJ2-5, the V gene TRBV3-1; D not certain. Trimming removed 4 bases at V and 2 bases at J, with 8 bases between. Per the germline V gene, CDR1 is LGHDT and CDR2 is YNNKEL (reference sequence). The CDR3 extends over 13 amino acids. CDR3 loop: CASSRMGQETQYF. The DNA for the CDR3 is TGTGCCAGCAGCCGTATGGGTCAAGAGACCCAGTACTTC.

This clonotype was counted only a few times. The rearrangement joins TRBV6-6 to TRBJ1-2, with TRBD1 identical over 7 bases. The CDR3 covers 15 residues. J was trimmed by 2 bases and V by 0 bases; bases with no gene match: 3. The germline CDR1 and CDR2 sequences are MNHNY and SVGAGI (reference sequence). The CDR3 DNA reads as TGTGCCAGCAGTTACTCGGAGGGGGCGAACTATGGCTACACCTTC. The encoded protein is CASSYSEGANYGYTF.

This chain links TRBV29-1 with TRBJ2-3; 14 bases map to TRBD2. V lost 7 bases, J lost 4 bases, and 7 bases stayed unmatched. CDR3 length: 15 amino acids. Germline V lookup: CDR1 SQVTM, CDR2 ANQGSEA. CDR3 nucleotide sequence: TGCAGCGCTGCTGGGACTAGCGGGAGTGCAGATACGCAGTATTTT. Translating gives CSAAGTSGSADTQYF.

V gene TRBV15 combines with J gene TRBJ1-2; the D gene is possibly TRBD1 (6 bases). V shed 5 bases and J shed 8 bases, with 18 bases lying between them. CDR1 and CDR2 from the germline V gene are LNHNV and YYDKDF (reference sequence). The CDR3 sequence is 14 residues long. The CDR3 DNA sequence: TGTGCCACCAGCGCTAACAGGGCGTCTGGCGGCTACACCTTC. Amino acid sequence: CATSANRASGGYTF.

This chain joins TRBV5-6 and TRBJ2-1; TRBD1 might be the D (6 bases). Germline values: CDR1 SGHDT, CDR2 YYEEEE. The CDR3 totals 15 residues. V lost 6 bases and J 6 bases, leaving 19 bases between the germline ends. The CDR3 region has the DNA TGTGCCAGCATCCGTGACAGGTTGGGGTTCAATGAGCAGTTCTTC. This encodes CASIRDRLGFNEQFF. The variable domain in full, completed from reference TRBV5-6 and TRBJ2-1, reads DAGVTQSPTHLIKTRGQQVTLRCSPKSGHDTVSWYQQALGQGPQFIFQYYEEEERQRGNFPDRFSGHQFPNYSSELNVNALLLGDSALYLCASIRDRLGFNEQFFGPGTRLTVL.

The chain has TRBV3-1 and TRBJ2-1, with 10 bases matching TRBD2. V shed 0 bases and J 0 bases; nucleotides not matched to a gene: 11. CDR3 length: 20 residues. Germline CDR1 LGHDT, CDR2 YNNKEL (reference sequence). The CDR3 region is CASSQDGALAGPSSYNEQFF. Written as DNA, the CDR3 is TGTGCCAGCAGCCAAGATGGGGCACTAGCGGGACCGAGCTCCTACAATGAGCAGTTCTTC.

The chain joins TRBV12-3 or TRBV12-4 to TRBJ1-5, with 10 bases matching TRBD1. The V gene end was trimmed by 3 bases and the J gene end by 0 bases; junction bases not matched to a gene: 5. This CDR3 region has 17 residues. CDR3 protein: CASSLGQGPYSNQPQHF. CDR3 bases: TGTGCCAGCAGTTTGGGACAGGGGCCCTATAGCAATCAGCCCCAGCATTTT.

The rearrangement links TRBV6-1 to TRBJ1-2; unclear D gene. V was trimmed by 3 bases and J by 8 bases, leaving 4 bases between them. This CDR3 has 10 amino acids. The germline V gene has CDR1 MNHNS and CDR2 SASEGT. CDR3 DNA: TGTGCCAGCAGTGACCCAGGCTACACCTTC. Translating it yields CASSDPGYTF.